The T cell receptor (beta chain) described here comes from a study of cytomegalovirus exposure and HLA in healthy donors. The PCR used 60 Vbeta and 13 Jbeta primers. This table comes from immunoSEQ multiplex PCR, and its TCRdb copy is limited to in-frame clones, with some not included. This sample yields about 83,000 clones, of which more than 80% are seen a single time; about 2% belongs to the top ten. Study-wide results and limits: A later analysis reported that several of the most significant clusters appeared to be linked to common viral pathogens, among them Epstein-Barr virus.

In regard to this clone: Its antigen is as yet unknown.

CDR3 size: 17 residues. V was clipped by 5 bases and J by 2 bases; unmatched bases: 10. CDR1 is MNHEY, CDR2 SMNVEV, per germline (reference sequence). This clonotype was sampled from a woman in her 30s in good health and CMV-seronegative. The J gene is TRBJ1-2, the V gene TRBV27; TRBD1 matches 11 bases. Input material: PBMCs. This CDR3 is CASSPWGQGVANYGYTF. The CDR3 DNA reads TGTGCCAGCAGTCCCTGGGGACAGGGGGTAGCGAACTATGGCTACACCTTC.